This T cell receptor (beta chain) came from a study of cytomegalovirus exposure and HLA in healthy donors. This clone was recorded once. A multiplex PCR was run with 60 Vbeta primers and 13 Jbeta primers. TCRdb keeps only in-frame clones here, not all; method: immunoSEQ multiplex PCR. This table has around 100,000 clones, approximately 81% appearing once. CDR1 and CDR2 from the germline V gene are MNHEY and SVGAGI. The CDR3 runs to 13 residues. The V and J ends lost 0 bases and 8 bases, in that order; junction bases with no gene match: 3. The rearrangement links TRBV6-5 to TRBJ1-2; TRBD1 matches at 7 bases. This clonotype was sampled from a male donor in good health and CMV-seropositive. Sequenced material: PBMCs. The CDR3 DNA follows: TGTGCCAGCAGTTACTCGATAGGGGGCGGCTACACCTTC. Translated, it gives CASSYSIGGGYTF.